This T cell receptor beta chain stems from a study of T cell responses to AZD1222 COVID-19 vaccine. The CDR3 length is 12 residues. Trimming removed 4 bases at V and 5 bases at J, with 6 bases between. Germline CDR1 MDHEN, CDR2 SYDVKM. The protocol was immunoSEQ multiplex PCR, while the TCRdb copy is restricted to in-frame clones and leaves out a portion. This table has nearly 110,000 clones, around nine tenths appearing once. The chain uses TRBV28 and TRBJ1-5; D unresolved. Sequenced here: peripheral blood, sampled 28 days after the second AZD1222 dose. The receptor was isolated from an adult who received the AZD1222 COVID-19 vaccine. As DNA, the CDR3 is TGTGCCAGCAGTTCCTCCTATCAGCCCCAGCATTTT. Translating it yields CASSSSYQPQHF.